This entry is about one TCR beta chain. The missing conserved phenylalanine or tryptophan at the end of this CDR3 makes a read error likely. Samples came from axillary lymph nodes draining the breast cancer. The data are from a study of breast tumors, draining lymph nodes, adjacent tissues. The CDR3 extends over 14 amino acids. The V gene's germline CDR1 is SEHNR and CDR2 FQNEAQ (reference sequence). Trimming removed 4 bases from V and 8 bases from J; junction bases left unmatched: 3. TCRdb used MiXCR to reprocess the multiplex PCR reads, holding one entry per CDR3 protein. The profile shows around 250,000 distinct CDR3 sequences, under 40% of them singletons.

The sequencing input was axillary lymph node tissue. The chain uses TRBV7-9 and TRBJ1-4, with TRBD1 matching over 11 bases. The receptor's source is a female donor with breast cancer. Some clones in this sample may be carry-over from other donors' samples. The chain's CDR3 is CASSSGTGGEKLFH. CDR3 nucleotides: TGTGCCAGCAGCTCCGGGACAGGGGGGGAAAAACTGTTTCAT.